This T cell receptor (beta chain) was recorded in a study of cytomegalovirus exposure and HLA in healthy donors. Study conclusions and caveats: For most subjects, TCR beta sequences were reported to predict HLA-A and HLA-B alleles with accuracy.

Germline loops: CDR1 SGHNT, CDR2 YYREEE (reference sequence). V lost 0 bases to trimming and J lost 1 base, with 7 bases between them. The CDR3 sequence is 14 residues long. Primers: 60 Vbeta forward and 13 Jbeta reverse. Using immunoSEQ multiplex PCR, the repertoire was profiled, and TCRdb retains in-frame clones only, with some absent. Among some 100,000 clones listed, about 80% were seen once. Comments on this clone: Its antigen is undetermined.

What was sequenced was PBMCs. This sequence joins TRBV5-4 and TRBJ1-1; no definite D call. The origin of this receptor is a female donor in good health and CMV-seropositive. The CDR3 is CASSLDFPNTEAFF. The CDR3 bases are TGTGCCAGCAGCTTGGACTTCCCGAACACTGAAGCTTTCTTT.